The 5 T cell receptor beta chains given below trace back to one sample, sequenced in a study of blood T cell repertoires in COVID-19. Profiling relied on immunoSEQ multiplex PCR, and the TCRdb table lists in-frame clones only, not all of them. The top ten hold roughly 5% of the sample, which has about 160,000 clones, 92% seen once. Sequences were obtained from peripheral blood. The source is a man aged 25 to 45 with COVID-19, enrolled during active disease.

The chain combines TRBV5-1 with TRBJ2-5, with D perhaps TRBD1 (5 bases). V was clipped by 0 bases and J by 5 bases, with 8 bases between them. Germline V gives CDR1 SGHRS, CDR2 YFSETQ. The CDR3 loop spans 13 amino acids. CDR3 DNA sequence: TGCGCCAGCAGCTTGGCAGGGTCGGAGACCCAGTACTTC. The encoded protein is CASSLAGSETQYF.

The chain is built from TRBV14 and TRBJ2-5; 7 nucleotides match TRBD1. The J segment lost 2 bases and the V segment lost 4 bases, leaving 1 base of the junction unmatched. Germline V gives CDR1 SGHDN, CDR2 FVKESK. There are 13 residues in the CDR3. DNA for the CDR3: TGTGCCAGCAGCCTGGGACAGCAAGAGACCCAGTACTTC. It yields the protein CASSLGQQETQYF.

CDR3 nucleotides: TGCGCCAGCCGCTGGGTGGGGAGCTATGGCTACACCTTC. It encodes CASRWVGSYGYTF. This sequence joins TRBV4-3 and TRBJ1-2; D uncertain. The CDR3 spans 13 residues. Trimming removed 8 bases at V and 4 bases at J, with 14 bases between. Looked up from germline, CDR1 is LGHNA and CDR2 is YSLEER.

The rearrangement joins TRBV29-1 to TRBJ1-2, with D unresolved. This CDR3 contains 13 residues. Trimming pared 3 bases from V and 2 bases from J, leaving 10 bases between. Germline CDR1 SQVTM, CDR2 ANQGSEA. CDR3 residues: CSVDGVGNYGYTF. The CDR3 nucleotides are TGCAGCGTTGACGGGGTGGGCAACTATGGCTACACCTTC.

The J gene is TRBJ2-2, the V gene TRBV5-5; D perhaps matches TRBD2 (5 bases). From germline, CDR1 is SGHKS and CDR2 YYEKEE (reference sequence). The CDR3 has 15 amino acids. The V end was cut by 4 bases, the J end by 2 bases, with 12 bases between. The CDR3 sequence: CASSRGWGNTGELFF. The CDR3 DNA is TGTGCCAGCAGCAGAGGGTGGGGAAACACCGGGGAGCTGTTTTTT.